A single sample gave rise to the 9 T cell receptor beta chains below, sequenced in a study of T cells in Graves' hyperthyroidism and ophthalmopathy. Amplification of TCR beta CDR3 regions used RNA as the template. Initially, a first-round RT-PCR of the TCR CDR3 employed the HTBI primer set. TCRdb redid the calling of the multiplex PCR reads with MiXCR, one entry per CDR3 protein. The sample lists hundreds of thousands of distinct CDR3 sequences; approximately 25% were seen once. Sequenced material: blood. The receptors originated from a woman aged 25 to 45 with Graves' ophthalmopathy.

This clonotype showed up many times. This chain uses TRBV20-1 with TRBJ2-7, with D uncertain. The CDR3 has 9 amino acids. Trimming pared 3 bases from V and 7 bases from J, leaving 4 bases between. Germline V gene lookup returns CDR1 DFQATT and CDR2 SNEGSKA (reference sequence). CDR3 coding DNA: TGCAGTGCTAGTATTGAGCAGTACTTC. Amino acids: CSASIEQYF.

Concerning this clonotype: A much larger clone differs by one base, so this may be a read error. The CDR3, as DNA: TGTGCCACCAGCAAAGGGACAGGGGACATCCATGGCTACACCTTC. Protein product: CATSKGTGDIHGYTF. The chain is built from TRBV15 and TRBJ1-2; 10 bases fit TRBD1. V trimming: 4 bases; J trimming: 6 bases; junction bases outside the gene matches: 8. From germline, CDR1 is LNHNV and CDR2 YYDKDF (reference sequence). The CDR3 sequence is 15 residues long.

Concerning this clonotype: At one end, the junction sequence differs from germline, possibly due to a read error. V and J are TRBV7-3 and TRBJ2-5, with D possibly matching TRBD2 (5 bases). The CDR3 runs to 13 residues. Germline V gene lookup returns CDR1 SGHTA and CDR2 FQGTGA. The CDR3 loop is CVSSSSGGETQYF. CDR3 DNA sequence: TGTGTCAGCAGCTCGTCAGGAGGAGAGACCCAGTACTTC.

The sample holds many counts of this clonotype. The V call is TRBV20-1, the J call TRBJ2-7, with D perhaps matching TRBD1 (6 bases). Germline V CDR1 and CDR2: DFQATT, SNEGSKA (reference sequence). Trimming removed 5 bases from V and 4 bases from J, with 18 bases in between. The CDR3 runs 14 residues. This CDR3 reads CSAAITGKKYEQYF. CDR3 nucleotides: TGCAGTGCTGCCATTACAGGGAAAAAGTACGAGCAGTACTTC.

This chain connects TRBV19 to TRBJ1-2; 7 nucleotides line up with TRBD1. CDR1 is LNHDA, CDR2 SQIVND, per germline (reference sequence). The CDR3 is made up of 14 amino acids. The V and J ends lost 10 bases and 0 bases, in that order; junction bases with no gene match: 8. The CDR3 loop reads CATKRQGTNYGYTF. The CDR3 DNA sequence: TGTGCCACCAAAAGACAGGGTACTAACTATGGCTACACCTTC. Using reference TRBV19 and TRBJ1-2 for the parts outside the CDR3, the full variable domain is DGGITQSPKYLFRKEGQNVTLSCEQNLNHDAMYWYRQDPGQGLRLIYYSQIVNDFQKGDIAEGYSVSREKKESFPLTVTSAQKNPTAFYLCATKRQGTNYGYTFGSGTRLTVV.

The V call is TRBV6-2 or TRBV6-3, the J call TRBJ1-2; D gene ambiguous. This CDR3 has 14 amino acids. Deletions cut 4 bases from V and 3 bases from J, with 12 bases between. Per germline, CDR1 MNHEY and CDR2 SVGEGT. CDR3 loop: CASSSAGTDYGYTF. The CDR3 DNA reads TGTGCCAGCAGTTCCGCAGGTACGGACTATGGCTACACCTTC.

This clonotype came up many times. The chain couples TRBV7-2 to TRBJ2-5; D is perhaps TRBD2 (6 bases). The CDR3 is 16 amino acids. In germline, CDR1 is SGHTA, CDR2 FQGNSA. V lost 1 base and J lost 5, with 17 bases in between. In nucleotides, the CDR3 is TGTGCCAGCAGCTTAGGCTCGGGGGTCCGGGGGGAGACCCAGTACTTC. Translation gives CASSLGSGVRGETQYF.

This clonotype was found many times. V and J are TRBV5-1 and TRBJ1-1; maybe TRBD1 (6 bases). The CDR3 is made up of 14 amino acids. Germline V gene data show CDR1 as SGHRS and CDR2 as YFSETQ. V dropped 0 bases and J dropped 7 bases, with 13 bases sitting between them. For the CDR3, the DNA is TGCGCCAGCAGCTTGGACAGGGTTGTGAGTGAAGCTTTCTTT. Its protein is CASSLDRVVSEAFF.

This clonotype was detected a few times. The J gene is TRBJ2-5, the V gene TRBV5-1; TRBD1 matches at 9 bases. The CDR3 extends over 16 amino acids. J gave up 2 bases and V 3 bases, and 8 bases lay outside the gene matches. Per the germline V gene, CDR1 is SGHRS and CDR2 is YFSETQ. The CDR3 sequence is CASSWNPGTGQETQYF. The CDR3 DNA reads TGCGCCAGCAGCTGGAACCCCGGGACAGGGCAAGAGACCCAGTACTTC.